What follows are 32 T cell receptor beta chains derived from one specimen sequenced in a study of T-cell reconstitution after alpha-beta-depleted transplantation in children (TCRdb year 2016). Library prep was done by PCR. Sequencer: Illumina HiSeq 2500. TCR library preparation used molecular barcoding, with unique molecular identifiers applied to normalize quantification of the TCRbeta repertoire. The public sequencing data were trimmed at Q25 with fastp and processed into clonotypes with MiXCR by TCRdb, which kept only in-frame beta chains. Each entry is one CDR3 protein sequence, shown with its most common DNA and genes. The sample table records approximately 800,000 distinct CDR3 sequences; roughly 15% of these occur just once. The biggest ten clones account for around 5% of the sample. The sample's treatment or condition label is to be understood as: allogeneic hematopoietic cell transplantation with graft depleted of TCRalphabeta T cells and CD19 B cells.

Sequencing was performed on PBMCs, mostly from graft donor cells, taken 360 days after TCRalphabeta/CD19-depleted stem cell transplant. These receptors came from a male patient younger than 18 who had a stem cell transplant for acute lymphoblastic leukemia, so the T cells may come from the graft donor.

The chain links TRBV5-1 to TRBJ2-1, with D possibly being TRBD1 or TRBD2 (5 bases each). The germline V gene encodes CDR1 SGHRS and CDR2 YFSETQ. The CDR3 is 15 residues long. V gave up 0 bases and J gave up 6 bases, with 13 bases separating them. The CDR3 region is CASSLGDLRANEQFF. The CDR3 nucleotides read TGCGCCAGCAGCTTGGGGGACCTTCGGGCCAATGAGCAGTTCTTC.

This clonotype was observed at least ten times. The gene calls are TRBV29-1 and TRBJ2-7; D uncertain. The CDR3 is 11 amino acids. V lost 7 bases to trimming and J lost 3 bases, with 10 bases between them. Per the germline V gene, CDR1 is SQVTM and CDR2 is ANQGSEA. The CDR3 DNA is TGCAGCGCCCTAAAGGACTACGAGCAGTACTTC. Encoded protein: CSALKDYEQYF.

This clonotype was detected a few times. The chain links TRBV5-5 to TRBJ2-7; D is possibly TRBD2 (6 bases). CDR1 is SGHKS and CDR2 is YYEKEE in the germline V gene (reference sequence). The CDR3 loop spans 15 amino acids. Trimming took 1 base from V and 1 from J, leaving 12 bases between them. CDR3 residues: CASSLWGGKSYEQYF. The DNA of the CDR3 is TGTGCCAGCAGCTTGTGGGGCGGGAAATCCTACGAGCAGTACTTC.

The chain uses TRBV27 and TRBJ2-1; D may be TRBD2 (5 bases). The CDR3 consists of 13 residues. Germline loops: CDR1 MNHEY, CDR2 SMNVEV (reference sequence). Between the trimmed V and J ends, which lost 2 bases and 10 bases, there was a span of 12 bases. CDR3 nucleotide sequence: TGTGCCAGCAGTTTAGTCGGGATAGACGAGCAGTTCTTC. It encodes CASSLVGIDEQFF.

Only a few counts were recorded for this clonotype. V gene TRBV19 combines with J gene TRBJ1-5, with 9 bases fitting TRBD1. This CDR3 is 17 amino acids long. V was pared by 3 bases and J by 3 bases, with 9 bases of the junction left unmatched. Per germline, CDR1 LNHDA and CDR2 SQIVND (reference sequence). CDR3 region: CASSIIPGTGINQPQHF. CDR3 DNA: TGTGCCAGTAGTATCATCCCCGGGACAGGGATCAATCAGCCCCAGCATTTT.

This clonotype was recorded a few times. V is TRBV6-5 and J is TRBJ2-3; TRBD2 aligns across 7 bases. J was trimmed by 2 bases and V by 2 bases; bases with no gene match: 4. The CDR3 has 15 amino acids. Germline V lookup: CDR1 MNHEY, CDR2 SVGAGI. DNA for the CDR3: TGTGCCAGCAGTTACGGCCTAGCGGCCACAGATACGCAGTATTTT. This codes for CASSYGLAATDTQYF.

The chain couples TRBV6-5 to TRBJ2-3; D might be TRBD1 (5 bases). Germline CDR1 MNHEY, CDR2 SVGAGI. Trimming took off 0 bases at V and 1 base at J, with 8 bases between the two ends. The CDR3 spans 15 residues. CDR3 amino acids: CASSYSQGGTDTQYF. The DNA of the CDR3 is TGTGCCAGCAGTTACTCGCAGGGTGGCACAGATACGCAGTATTTT.

This clonotype was found a few times. The chain joins TRBV5-1 to TRBJ2-3, with TRBD1 matching over 9 bases. Germline trimming cut 2 bases from V and 0 bases from J; bases unmatched to any gene: 1. There are 15 residues in the CDR3. Germline V gene sequence: CDR1 SGHRS, CDR2 YFSETQ. CDR3 amino acids: CASSFGTGSTDTQYF. The CDR3 DNA follows: TGCGCCAGCAGCTTTGGGACAGGGAGCACAGATACGCAGTATTTT.

This clonotype showed up just a few times. This chain joins TRBV29-1 and TRBJ2-7; weak D call: TRBD1 (5 bases). The CDR3 is 12 residues long. V gave up 7 bases and J gave up 7 bases, with 17 bases separating them. Germline V lookup: CDR1 SQVTM, CDR2 ANQGSEA. The CDR3: CSAVGQGKEQYF. In DNA form, the CDR3 reads TGCAGCGCCGTCGGCCAGGGTAAGGAGCAGTACTTC.

The sample holds many counts of this clonotype. The J gene is TRBJ2-7, the V gene TRBV21-1. TRBV21-1 has pseudogene status. The CDR3 extends over 12 amino acids. The CDR3 loop reads CASSKGTYEQYF. The CDR3 nucleotides read TGTGCCAGCAGCAAAGGTACCTACGAGCAGTACTTC.

This clonotype was observed at least ten times. The J gene is TRBJ2-7, the V gene TRBV6-2 or TRBV6-3; a weak D match, TRBD1 (6 bases). The germline V gene has CDR1 MNHEY and CDR2 SVGEGT. V was trimmed by 6 bases and J by 4 bases, leaving 19 bases between them. CDR3 length equals 15 residues. The chain's CDR3 is CASSSGVQGGYEQYF. CDR3 DNA: TGTGCCAGCAGCTCCGGAGTACAGGGTGGATACGAGCAGTACTTC.

J is TRBJ2-4 and V is TRBV12-3 or TRBV12-4; D call uncertain. V lost 6 bases to trimming and J lost 0 bases, with 9 bases between them. The CDR3 has 14 residues. This CDR3 is CASRPLLAKNIQYF. The CDR3 DNA follows: TGTGCCAGCAGACCGCTGCTAGCCAAAAACATTCAGTACTTC.

In its sample, this clonotype was seen a few times. V gene TRBV9 combines with J gene TRBJ2-7, with D possibly matching TRBD1 (5 bases). The length of the CDR3 is 14 residues. Germline CDR1 reads SGDLS; CDR2 reads YYNGEE. Trimming removed 1 base at V and 3 bases at J, with 11 bases between. The CDR3 region has the DNA TGTGCCAGCAGCGTACGGCTAGGGGACTACGAGCAGTACTTC. It specifies CASSVRLGDYEQYF.

The chain recombines TRBV12-3 or TRBV12-4 with TRBJ2-7; D remains ambiguous. Trimming removed 4 bases from V and 7 bases from J, with 17 bases in between. The length of the CDR3 is 14 residues. The CDR3, as DNA: TGTGCCAGCAGTTGGGTGGGCGGTCTGGGTGAGCAGTACTTC. This gives the protein CASSWVGGLGEQYF.

V usage is TRBV12-3 or TRBV12-4 and J usage is TRBJ2-5; a weak D match, TRBD1 (5 bases). V was trimmed by 6 bases and J by 5 bases, leaving 13 bases between them. The CDR3 has 13 residues. The CDR3 DNA follows: TGTGCCAGCAGCCCAGACAGCTGGGAGACCCAGTACTTC. Translated, it gives CASSPDSWETQYF.

This clonotype was observed many times. This chain links TRBV10-3 with TRBJ2-7; D might be TRBD2 (5 bases). Deletions cut 0 bases from V and 1 base from J, with 10 bases between. The germline CDR1 and CDR2 sequences are ENHRY and SYGVKD. The CDR3 sequence is 15 residues long. The CDR3 is CAISESVASSYEQYF. CDR3 DNA: TGTGCCATCAGTGAGTCGGTAGCGTCGTCCTACGAGCAGTACTTC.

This clonotype was seen repeatedly, ten times or more. The rearrangement links TRBV24-1 to TRBJ2-1, with D unresolved. The CDR3 is 14 residues long. The germline V gene has CDR1 KGHDR and CDR2 SFDVKD. With 4 bases removed from V and 3 bases from J, the gap between germline ends came to 9 bases. This CDR3 is CATSESLSYNEQFF. The DNA for the CDR3 is TGTGCCACCAGTGAGTCCCTTAGCTACAATGAGCAGTTCTTC.

This clonotype appeared a few times. V usage is TRBV5-1 and J usage is TRBJ2-2; D is possibly TRBD1 (6 bases). V shed 3 bases and J shed 6 bases, with 18 bases lying between them. The CDR3 length is 16 residues. Germline V CDR1 and CDR2: SGHRS, YFSETQ. CDR3 residues: CASSSTGPGNPGELFF. CDR3 coding DNA: TGCGCCAGCAGCTCGACAGGTCCTGGAAATCCCGGGGAGCTGTTTTTT.

V usage is TRBV4-1 and J usage is TRBJ2-3; 7 bases are a match to TRBD2. The germline CDR1 and CDR2 sequences are MGHRA and YSYEKL. V trimming: 0 bases; J trimming: 5 bases; junction bases outside the gene matches: 11. This CDR3 region has 17 residues. CDR3 DNA sequence: TGCGCCAGCAGCCAAGATACGGCGGGAGAACACAAAGATACGCAGTATTTT. Translating gives CASSQDTAGEHKDTQYF.

The V and J genes are TRBV20-1 and TRBJ2-7; D is possibly TRBD2 (5 bases). The length of the CDR3 is 13 residues. Germline-derived CDR1 and CDR2 are DFQATT and SNEGSKA (reference sequence). In DNA, the CDR3 is TGCAGGGCCCCCGACGGGAACTCCTACGAGCAGTACTTC. Its protein product is CRAPDGNSYEQYF.

This chain joins TRBV5-1 and TRBJ2-3; 7 nucleotides align to TRBD2. V lost 0 bases, J lost 2 bases, and 6 bases stayed unmatched. The germline CDR1 and CDR2 sequences are SGHRS and YFSETQ. The CDR3 contains 16 residues. CDR3 in DNA: TGCGCCAGCAGCTTGGTGTCTAGCGGATACACAGATACGCAGTATTTT. Translation: CASSLVSSGYTDTQYF.

This clonotype was detected only a few times. V is TRBV20-1 and J is TRBJ2-7, with TRBD2 identical over 10 bases. V shed 0 bases, J shed 2 bases, and the junction held 22 bases outside the gene matches. The CDR3 runs to 21 residues. Germline V gene sequence: CDR1 DFQATT, CDR2 SNEGSKA (reference sequence). The CDR3 DNA reads as TGCAGTGCTAGAGATTTAGCTAGCGGGAGAATAAGCGACCATTTGGCCTACGAGCAGTACTTC. Protein product: CSARDLASGRISDHLAYEQYF.

The chain joins TRBV4-1 to TRBJ2-7; D is perhaps TRBD2 (6 bases). Germline V gene sequence: CDR1 MGHRA, CDR2 YSYEKL. The length of the CDR3 is 14 residues. With 1 base removed from V and 4 bases from J, the gap between germline ends came to 11 bases. CDR3 sequence: CASSQVLEGYEQYF. CDR3 bases: TGCGCCAGCAGCCAAGTCTTGGAGGGTTACGAGCAGTACTTC.

This clonotype was recorded a few times. The V and J genes are TRBV9 and TRBJ2-7, with 11 bases matching TRBD1. The CDR3 is made up of 15 amino acids. The V segment lost 3 bases and the J segment 9 bases; nucleotides outside the gene matches: 11. Germline loops: CDR1 SGDLS, CDR2 YYNGEE. CDR3 sequence reads: CASSASPGQGDGQYF. DNA of the CDR3: TGTGCCAGCAGCGCTTCCCCGGGACAGGGGGATGGGCAGTACTTC.

The chain links TRBV7-9 to TRBJ1-5; tentatively, D is TRBD1 (5 bases). This CDR3 spans 15 amino acids. The V end was cut by 2 bases, the J end by 0 bases, with 8 bases between. Germline V gene sequence: CDR1 SEHNR, CDR2 FQNEAQ (reference sequence). CDR3 sequence: CASSLRGDSNQPQHF. The CDR3, as DNA: TGTGCCAGCAGCTTAAGAGGGGATAGCAATCAGCCCCAGCATTTT.

In this sample, this clonotype turned up a few times. The chain is built from TRBV14 and TRBJ2-5; 15 nucleotides agree with TRBD2. The CDR3 has 17 amino acids. Losses at the gene ends were 4 bases for V and 5 bases for J; bases not matched to a gene: 8. From germline, CDR1 is SGHDN and CDR2 FVKESK. The CDR3 here is CASSPRTSGRAEETQYF. The CDR3 DNA reads as TGTGCCAGCAGCCCCCGGACTAGCGGGAGGGCCGAGGAGACCCAGTACTTC.

The chain couples TRBV7-9 to TRBJ2-2, with 14 bases lining up with TRBD2. Germline CDR1 SEHNR, CDR2 FQNEAQ (reference sequence). J was trimmed by 6 bases and V by 5 bases; bases with no gene match: 8. The CDR3 length is 17 residues. CDR3 in DNA: TGTGCCAGCAGCCGGGGGACTAGCGGGAGAAACGCCGGGGAGCTGTTTTTT. Its protein is CASSRGTSGRNAGELFF.

The CDR3 DNA reads as TGTGCCAGTAGTTCCCTTACAGGTCCGTACATCTATGGCTACACCTTC. Encoded protein: CASSSLTGPYIYGYTF. The rearrangement joins TRBV19 to TRBJ1-2; tentatively, D is TRBD1 (5 bases). The CDR3 is 16 residues long. The germline V and J ends were trimmed by 5 bases and 4 bases, with 20 bases remaining between them. Germline values: CDR1 LNHDA, CDR2 SQIVND (reference sequence).

Notes on this clonotype: The germline gene is not matched at one end of the junction; a read error may be the cause. The genes are TRBV4-2 and TRBJ2-2; D ambiguous. The CDR3 runs to 12 residues. Germline V lookup: CDR1 LGHNA, CDR2 YNFKEQ. The CDR3 DNA reads TGTGCCAGGAGCCCCCGGGCCGGGGAGCTGTTTTTT. This codes for CARSPRAGELFF.

The chain is built from TRBV5-1 and TRBJ2-7, with D possibly matching TRBD2 (5 bases). CDR1 is SGHRS and CDR2 is YFSETQ in the germline V gene. The CDR3 totals 14 residues. Deletions cut 0 bases from V and 11 bases from J, with 18 bases between. The CDR3 protein is CASSLGPGGTEEYF. The CDR3 DNA follows: TGCGCCAGCAGCTTGGGACCCGGAGGCACCGAAGAGTACTTC.

The CDR3 sequence: CASSLTGTKQFF. The DNA of the CDR3 is TGTGCCAGCAGCTTAACGGGTACTAAGCAGTTCTTC. The chain employs TRBV7-3 and TRBJ2-1; D unresolved. Germline V gene lookup returns CDR1 SGHTA and CDR2 FQGTGA. CDR3 size: 12 residues. V gave up 0 bases and J gave up 11 bases, with 8 bases separating them. The whole variable domain, filled in from reference TRBV7-3 and TRBJ2-1, reads GAGVSQTPSNKVTEKGKYVELRCDPISGHTALYWYRQSLGQGPEFLIYFQGTGAADDSGLPNDRFFAVRPEGSVSTLKIQRTERGDSAVYLCASSLTGTKQFFGPGTRLTVL.

This rearrangement joins TRBV5-6 to TRBJ2-5; D is unresolved. The CDR3 has 11 amino acids. Germline loops: CDR1 SGHDT, CDR2 YYEEEE. Trimming left V 0 bases short and J 10 bases short, with 7 bases between. CDR3 in amino acids: CASSLADHQYF. CDR3 DNA sequence: TGTGCCAGCAGCTTGGCCGACCACCAGTACTTC. Together with reference TRBV5-6 and TRBJ2-5, the CDR3 gives the full variable domain: DAGVTQSPTHLIKTRGQQVTLRCSPKSGHDTVSWYQQALGQGPQFIFQYYEEEERQRGNFPDRFSGHQFPNYSSELNVNALLLGDSALYLCASSLADHQYFGPGTRLLVL.